These 27 T cell receptor beta chains were all obtained from the same sample, sequenced in a study of cytomegalovirus exposure and HLA in healthy donors. Profiling relied on immunoSEQ multiplex PCR, and the TCRdb table lists in-frame clones only, not all of them. This repertoire shows 120,000 or so clones, roughly 87% found once; its top ten account for 1.1%. The sample comprised PBMCs. The receptors come from a woman aged 18-35 years in good health and CMV-seronegative.

The rearrangement links TRBV28 to TRBJ2-4; D is possibly TRBD1 (5 bases). Germline CDR1 and CDR2: MDHEN and SYDVKM. Trimming took off 6 bases at V and 1 base at J, with 16 bases between the two ends. The CDR3 runs to 16 residues. The CDR3 DNA is TGTGCCAGCAGCGACCCCTCTGGGGCTGCCAAAAACATTCAGTACTTC. Its protein is CASSDPSGAAKNIQYF.

The chain employs TRBV6-1 and TRBJ1-5; D ambiguous. The CDR3 runs 13 residues. CDR1 MNHNS and CDR2 SASEGT come from the germline V gene. Trimming removed 3 bases from V and 7 bases from J, with 10 bases in between. The CDR3 protein is CASSEAVVQPQHF. The DNA of the CDR3 is TGTGCCAGCAGTGAGGCGGTGGTGCAGCCCCAGCATTTT.

V gene TRBV7-2 combines with J gene TRBJ1-6; D is ambiguous. V dropped 4 bases and J dropped 6 bases, with 7 bases sitting between them. CDR1 SGHTA and CDR2 FQGNSA come from the germline V gene. The CDR3 contains 13 residues. This CDR3 reads CASSSRVNSPLHF. CDR3 in DNA: TGTGCCAGCAGCTCCCGCGTTAATTCACCCCTCCACTTT.

Of note for this clone: The sample holds other DNA sequences that translate to the same CDR3. The gene calls are TRBV6-5 and TRBJ1-5, with 9 bases lining up with TRBD1. CDR3 length: 15 amino acids. The V gene end was trimmed by 0 bases and the J gene end by 7 bases; junction bases not matched to a gene: 4. Germline V gene data show CDR1 as MNHEY and CDR2 as SVGAGI. CDR3 region: CASSYSRTGGQPQHF. The CDR3, as DNA: TGTGCCAGCAGTTACTCTAGAACAGGGGGCCAGCCCCAGCATTTT.

The V gene is TRBV9, the J gene TRBJ2-1, with 8 bases matching TRBD2. Germline V CDR1 and CDR2: SGDLS, YYNGEE. CDR3 size: 14 residues. V was pared by 2 bases and J by 9 bases, with 7 bases of the junction left unmatched. The CDR3 bases are TGTGCCAGCAGCGTGGGACTAGAGTATGGTGAGCAGTTCTTC. It encodes CASSVGLEYGEQFF.

The chain uses TRBV6-5 and TRBJ2-4, with TRBD2 matching over 7 bases. Trimming cost V 8 bases and J 12 bases; bases outside gene matches: 7. CDR1 and CDR2 from the germline V gene are MNHEY and SVGAGI. CDR3 length: 11 amino acids. The CDR3 is CASGRLASQYF. In nucleotides, the CDR3 is TGTGCCAGCGGAAGACTAGCCAGTCAGTACTTC.

Turning to this clone: A read error may account for a junction end that differs from germline. The V and J genes are TRBV10-3 and TRBJ1-5, with TRBD1 as a possible D gene (5 bases). CDR1 is ENHRY, CDR2 SYGVKD, per germline. The CDR3 runs 14 residues. As DNA, the CDR3 is TGTGCCATCAGTCCAAGTCAGGGTATGCAGCTCCAGCATTTT. Translation gives CAISPSQGMQLQHF.

V gene TRBV13 combines with J gene TRBJ1-1; D unclear. This CDR3 has 13 amino acids. V was trimmed by 0 bases and J by 6 bases, leaving 8 bases between them. Germline CDR1 PRHDT, CDR2 FYEKMQ (reference sequence). The CDR3 reads CASSLGRGAEAFF. CDR3 DNA sequence: TGTGCCAGCAGCTTAGGCCGCGGGGCTGAAGCTTTCTTT.

The rearrangement joins TRBV5-1 to TRBJ1-1; 10 nucleotides align to TRBD1. V trimming: 6 bases; J trimming: 4 bases; junction bases outside the gene matches: 3. The CDR3 covers 13 residues. In germline, CDR1 is SGHRS, CDR2 YFSETQ. The CDR3 coding sequence is TGCGCCAGCAAGACAGGGGGCGGCACTGAAGCTTTCTTT. Translation gives CASKTGGGTEAFF.

J is TRBJ2-5 and V is TRBV7-2, with 7 bases fitting TRBD2. With V trimmed by 5 bases and J by 2 bases, 11 bases remained unmatched. Germline V gene sequence: CDR1 SGHTA, CDR2 FQGNSA. The CDR3 length is 16 residues. The CDR3 sequence: CASSPSGASGQETQYF. CDR3 DNA: TGTGCCAGCAGCCCCTCCGGCGCTAGCGGACAAGAGACCCAGTACTTC.

This chain's CDR3 is CASSGTGYSGNTIYF. CDR3 DNA: TGTGCCAGCAGTGGGACAGGCTACTCTGGAAACACCATATATTTT. This chain joins TRBV28 and TRBJ1-3; 8 bases line up with TRBD1. V lost 5 bases, J lost 0 bases, and 3 bases stayed unmatched. Germline-derived CDR1 and CDR2 are MDHEN and SYDVKM. This CDR3 has 15 residues.

This clone was detected once. This chain joins TRBV30 and TRBJ1-3; 7 bases fit TRBD1. There are 13 residues in the CDR3. The germline CDR1 and CDR2 sequences are GTSNPN and SVGIG (reference sequence). V dropped 5 bases and J dropped 1; count of bases not matched to a gene: 2. The CDR3 region is CAWETGSGNTIYF. CDR3 DNA sequence: TGTGCCTGGGAGACAGGGTCTGGAAACACCATATATTTT. Supplemented by reference TRBV30 and TRBJ1-3, the full variable domain reads SQTIHQWPATLVQPVGSPLSLECTVEGTSNPNLYWYRQAAGRGLQLLFYSVGIGQISSEVPQNLSASRPQDRQFILSSKKLLLSDSGFYLCAWETGSGNTIYFGEGSWLTVV.

The chain has TRBV7-2 and TRBJ2-3; a weak D match, TRBD2 (5 bases). Germline V gives CDR1 SGHTA, CDR2 FQGNSA. CDR3 length: 14 residues. Trimming shortened V by 4 bases and J by 5 bases, and 13 bases separated the two germline ends. CDR3 coding DNA: TGTGCCAGCAGCTCCGAGCGGTGGGTAGATACGCAGTATTTT. Translated: CASSSERWVDTQYF.

The chain is built from TRBV19 and TRBJ2-7; D remains ambiguous. The germline V and J ends were trimmed by 5 bases and 3 bases, with 17 bases remaining between them. The CDR3 contains 15 residues. Germline CDR1 and CDR2: LNHDA and SQIVND (reference sequence). CDR3 sequence: CASSLLPTGSYEQYF. The CDR3 DNA sequence: TGTGCCAGTAGTCTACTCCCGACTGGAAGCTACGAGCAGTACTTC. Full variable domain (rest looked up from reference TRBV19 and TRBJ2-7): DGGITQSPKYLFRKEGQNVTLSCEQNLNHDAMYWYRQDPGQGLRLIYYSQIVNDFQKGDIAEGYSVSREKKESFPLTVTSAQKNPTAFYLCASSLLPTGSYEQYFGPGTRLTVT.

The chain couples TRBV7-9 to TRBJ1-2, with TRBD1 identical over 7 bases. The CDR3 spans 15 residues. V lost 1 base to trimming and J lost 2 bases; unmatched junction nucleotides: 4. Looked up from germline, CDR1 is SEHNR and CDR2 is FQNEAQ (reference sequence). The CDR3 spells CASSLVSGGNYGYTF. In DNA, the CDR3 is TGTGCCAGCAGCTTAGTTTCAGGGGGGAACTATGGCTACACCTTC.

The V and J genes are TRBV6-5 and TRBJ2-1, with 9 bases that match TRBD2. V lost 2 bases to trimming and J lost 2 bases; unmatched junction nucleotides: 1. CDR3 length equals 15 residues. The germline CDR1 and CDR2 sequences are MNHEY and SVGAGI. CDR3 protein: CASSYGGRAYNEQFF. The DNA for the CDR3 is TGTGCCAGCAGTTACGGCGGGAGGGCCTACAATGAGCAGTTCTTC.

The V call is TRBV11-3, the J call TRBJ2-2; D gene ambiguous. The CDR3 sequence is 16 residues long. Germline loops: CDR1 SGHNT, CDR2 YENEEA. Trimming stripped 4 bases from V and 1 base from J, with 13 bases between. CDR3 nucleotide sequence: TGTGCCAGCAGCTCCCCCTGGGCAGAGAACACCGGGGAGCTGTTTTTT. Protein: CASSSPWAENTGELFF.

The genes are TRBV6-1 and TRBJ1-5; possible D gene TRBD1, 5 bases. Trimming left V 7 bases short and J 7 bases short, with 17 bases between. There are 14 residues in the CDR3. Germline V gene lookup returns CDR1 MNHNS and CDR2 SASEGT. The CDR3 nucleotides read TGTGCCAGCAAGAGTGGCGATTGGGGCCAGCCCCAGCATTTT. Translated: CASKSGDWGQPQHF.

The chain carries TRBV4-1 and TRBJ2-3; 9 nucleotides line up with TRBD1. The V gene's germline CDR1 is MGHRA and CDR2 YSYEKL. The length of the CDR3 is 15 residues. J gave up 4 bases and V 3 bases, and 5 bases lay outside the gene matches. Here the CDR3 reads CASSQDRGSADTQYF. The DNA for the CDR3 is TGCGCCAGCAGCCAGGACAGGGGCTCGGCAGATACGCAGTATTTT.

The rearrangement joins TRBV9 to TRBJ2-7, with TRBD2 identical over 9 bases. Germline CDR1 reads SGDLS; CDR2 reads YYNGEE. V lost 0 bases and J lost 4; bases outside the gene matches: 8. The CDR3 runs 16 residues. In nucleotides, the CDR3 is TGTGCCAGCAGCGTAGTCGGTAGCGGGGGTATATACGAGCAGTACTTC. Its protein is CASSVVGSGGIYEQYF. The whole variable domain, remainder taken from reference TRBV9 and TRBJ2-7, is DSGVTQTPKHLITATGQRVTLRCSPRSGDLSVYWYQQSLDQGLQFLIQYYNGEERAKGNILERFSAQQFPDLHSELNLSSLELGDSALYFCASSVVGSGGIYEQYFGPGTRLTVT.

The rearrangement links TRBV28 to TRBJ1-2, with D uncertain. V lost 5 bases and J 2 bases, leaving 9 bases between the germline ends. Germline CDR1 reads MDHEN; CDR2 reads SYDVKM. The CDR3 is 13 amino acids. For the CDR3, the DNA is TGTGCCAGCAGTCAGACACTCAACTATGGCTACACCTTC. Encoded protein: CASSQTLNYGYTF.

The chain recombines TRBV9 with TRBJ2-3, with 9 bases identical to TRBD1. The CDR3 consists of 15 residues. V shed 0 bases, J shed 1 base, and the junction held 0 bases outside the gene matches. Germline CDR1 reads SGDLS; CDR2 reads YYNGEE. CDR3 in amino acids: CASSVGTGGTDTQYF. The CDR3 DNA is TGTGCCAGCAGCGTAGGGACAGGGGGCACAGATACGCAGTATTTT.

The genes are TRBV15 and TRBJ2-3, with TRBD1 as a possible D gene (6 bases). CDR3 length: 12 amino acids. Trimming stripped 9 bases from V and 2 bases from J, with 9 bases between. Germline CDR1 is LNHNV and CDR2 is YYDKDF (reference sequence). The CDR3 spells CATGQHTDTQYF. CDR3 sequence (DNA): TGTGCCACAGGACAGCACACAGATACGCAGTATTTT.

The chain couples TRBV30 to TRBJ2-3; TRBD2 is a possible D gene (6 bases). Between the trimmed V and J ends, which lost 2 bases and 6 bases, there was a span of 12 bases. This CDR3 has 13 residues. The germline gives CDR1 GTSNPN, CDR2 SVGIG (reference sequence). CDR3 nucleotide sequence: TGTGCCTGGAGTTTCGGGACTCCGGATACGCAGTATTTT. Translation: CAWSFGTPDTQYF.

The gene calls are TRBV29-1 and TRBJ2-3; D is possibly TRBD1 (6 bases). V was trimmed by 0 bases and J by 4 bases, leaving 8 bases between them. The CDR3 is made up of 13 amino acids. In germline, CDR1 is SQVTM, CDR2 ANQGSEA. The CDR3 reads CSVEEGAPDTQYF. CDR3 bases: TGCAGCGTTGAAGAGGGGGCCCCAGATACGCAGTATTTT.

This clone showed up just once. The gene calls are TRBV5-1 and TRBJ2-2; weak D call: TRBD1 (6 bases). Trimming removed 2 bases at V and 0 bases at J, with 20 bases between. Germline V gene lookup returns CDR1 SGHRS and CDR2 YFSETQ. The CDR3 length is 19 residues. The CDR3 loop is CASSFMTQTGTPNTGELFF. The DNA of the CDR3 is TGCGCCAGCAGCTTTATGACCCAAACCGGGACACCGAACACCGGGGAGCTGTTTTTT.

This clone showed up just once. The chain has TRBV5-1 and TRBJ2-1, with TRBD2 identical over 7 bases. CDR3 size: 15 residues. Germline V gene sequence: CDR1 SGHRS, CDR2 YFSETQ. After removal of 3 bases from V and 4 bases from J, the junction contained 7 bases not matched to a gene. The CDR3 sequence is CASSSRGGLYNEQFF. The DNA of the CDR3 is TGCGCCAGCAGCTCGAGGGGAGGGTTGTACAATGAGCAGTTCTTC. Filled out from reference TRBV5-1 and TRBJ2-1, the complete variable domain reads KAGVTQTPRYLIKTRGQQVTLSCSPISGHRSVSWYQQTPGQGLQFLFEYFSETQRNKGNFPGRFSGRQFSNSRSEMNVSTLELGDSALYLCASSSRGGLYNEQFFGPGTRLTVL.